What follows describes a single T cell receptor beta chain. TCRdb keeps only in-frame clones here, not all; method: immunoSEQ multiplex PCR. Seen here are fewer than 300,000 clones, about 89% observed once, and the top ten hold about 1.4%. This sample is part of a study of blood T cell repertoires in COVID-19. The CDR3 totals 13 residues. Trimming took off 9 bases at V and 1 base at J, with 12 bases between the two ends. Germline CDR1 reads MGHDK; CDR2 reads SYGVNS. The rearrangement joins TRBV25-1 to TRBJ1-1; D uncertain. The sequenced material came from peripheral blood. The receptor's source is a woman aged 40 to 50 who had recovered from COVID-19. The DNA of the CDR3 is TGTGCCAGTAGAGGCCAACCGAACACTGAAGCTTTCTTT. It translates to CASRGQPNTEAFF.